Described below is a single TCR beta chain sequence and its context. The data originate from a study of shared clonotypes between healthy human individuals. CD45RA-negative memory and CD45RA+ naive subsets were split from the CD4+ cells. Produced via immunoSEQ multiplex PCR; TCRdb's table is partial and in-frame only. The data show more than 1 million clones, around 78% seen once. The length of the CDR3 is 15 residues. V was pared by 6 bases and J by 4 bases, with 18 bases between. The germline gives CDR1 MNHEY, CDR2 SVGAGI. The V and J genes are TRBV6-5 and TRBJ2-5; the D gene could be TRBD1 or TRBD2 (7 bases each). The origin of this receptor is a man between 18 and 29 years old in good health. Some clones in this sample may be carry-over from other donors' samples. The specimen was memory CD4+ T cells from PBMCs. Subset indicated: CD45RA-negative fraction. The CDR3 is CASRPRGGGGETQYF. The CDR3 DNA follows: TGTGCCAGCAGGCCCAGGGGGGGCGGAGGAGAGACCCAGTACTTC.